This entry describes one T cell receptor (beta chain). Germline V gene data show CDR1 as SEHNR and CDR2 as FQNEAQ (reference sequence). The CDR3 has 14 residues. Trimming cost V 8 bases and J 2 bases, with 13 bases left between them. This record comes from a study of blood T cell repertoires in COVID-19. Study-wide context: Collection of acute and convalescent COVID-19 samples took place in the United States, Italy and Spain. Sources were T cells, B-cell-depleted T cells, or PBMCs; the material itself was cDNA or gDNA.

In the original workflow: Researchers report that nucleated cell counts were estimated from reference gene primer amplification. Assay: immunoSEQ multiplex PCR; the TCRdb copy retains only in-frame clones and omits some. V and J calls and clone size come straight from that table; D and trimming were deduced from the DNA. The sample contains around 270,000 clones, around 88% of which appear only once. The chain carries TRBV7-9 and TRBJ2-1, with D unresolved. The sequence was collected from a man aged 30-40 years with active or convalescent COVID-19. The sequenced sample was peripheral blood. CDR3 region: CASFEAGAYNEQFF. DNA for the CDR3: TGTGCCAGCTTCGAGGCCGGAGCCTACAATGAGCAGTTCTTC.